The clone carrying this T cell receptor (beta chain) turned up a few times. Antigen specificity is unknown. The CDR3 covers 16 residues. The V end was cut by 5 bases, the J end by 1 base, with 17 bases between. Germline lookup yields CDR1 MNHEY and CDR2 SMNVEV (reference sequence). TCRdb redid the calling of the reads with MiXCR, one entry per CDR3 protein. The sample yields some 940,000 distinct CDR3 sequences, roughly 30% seen once. The data were taken from a study of T cell repertoires in cytomegalovirus infection. Overall study: HLA-C-restricted CMV epitopes, recently identified, and well-studied HLA-B-restricted ones were used by the study. Public TCR beta signatures were indicative of both CMV infection and a matching HLA type. General observations from the study: What dominated the ex vivo response were HLA-C-restricted CMV-specific TCR beta clonotypes.

The TCR was taken from a human donor in good health (CMV status not recorded). Some clones in this sample may be carry-over from other donors' samples. The source material was cultured CD8+ T cells from PBMCs, sampled from culture after CMV antigen stimulation. This chain links TRBV27 with TRBJ2-5; D gene uncertain. This chain's CDR3 is CASSLTRYPIQETQYF. The CDR3 coding sequence is TGTGCCAGCAGTCTTACCAGGTACCCCATCCAAGAGACCCAGTACTTC.